These 21 T cell receptor beta chains originate from one sample sequenced in a study of Ad26.COV2.S vaccination and SARS-CoV-2 variants (dated by TCRdb to about 2021). The treatment or condition label corresponds to: about 20 received Ad26.COV2.S at low or high dose, single or two shots; five or six received placebo; per-sample allocation not given. For vaccine and placebo recipients, repertoires were sequenced using samples collected on day 63 after the first injection. Library construction relied on the immunoSEQ multiplex PCR assay. TCRdb's version of the immuneACCESS table is confined to in-frame rearrangements and falls short of the full clone set. An unresolved V gene accounts for under half of the shortfall where checked; the remainder is of unknown origin. The table for this sample lists 400,000 to 450,000 clones; around 90% of them were counted only once. The ten top clones hold 10% to 15% of the sample.

The starting material was peripheral blood, obtained in a trial of Ad26.COV2.S vaccine versus placebo. The receptor source for this set is a person between 18 and 65 years old who received the Ad26.COV2.S COVID-19 vaccine or a placebo.

This clone showed up just a few times. The chain employs TRBV27 and TRBJ1-6, with D possibly being TRBD1 (5 bases). Germline CDR1 and CDR2: MNHEY and SMNVEV (reference sequence). The V and J ends lost 1 base and 4 bases respectively, with 14 bases between them. The CDR3 sequence is 17 residues long. The CDR3 here is CASSLFLAGAYNSPLHF. CDR3 DNA: TGTGCCAGCAGTTTATTTCTGGCTGGGGCTTATAATTCACCCCTCCACTTT.

The gene calls are TRBV7-9 and TRBJ2-7; TRBD2 aligns across 8 bases. Per the germline V gene, CDR1 is SEHNR and CDR2 is FQNEAQ (reference sequence). This CDR3 spans 14 amino acids. J gave up 5 bases and V 1 base, and 4 bases lay outside the gene matches. The CDR3 bases are TGTGCCAGCAGCTTAGTCGGGAGGGCCCACGAGCAGTACTTC. This gives the protein CASSLVGRAHEQYF.

The J gene is TRBJ1-5, the V gene TRBV15; no clear D gene. The CDR3 has 14 residues. V was trimmed by 0 bases and J by 0 bases, leaving 3 bases between them. Germline V CDR1 and CDR2: LNHNV, YYDKDF (reference sequence). CDR3 loop: CATSRDLSNQPQHF. The CDR3, as DNA: TGTGCCACCAGCAGAGATCTTAGCAATCAGCCCCAGCATTTT.

This clone was found once. The V call is TRBV11-2, the J call TRBJ2-7; TRBD1 agrees at 7 bases. The CDR3 length is 14 residues. Germline-derived CDR1 and CDR2 are SGHAT and FQNNGV. V lost 4 bases and J lost 4; bases outside the gene matches: 7. CDR3 amino acids: CASSSTRQGYEQYF. DNA for the CDR3: TGTGCCAGCAGCTCCACCCGACAGGGATACGAGCAGTACTTC.

The rearrangement joins TRBV18 to TRBJ2-4; TRBD2 agrees at 7 bases. The length of the CDR3 is 15 residues. V dropped 2 bases and J dropped 3; count of bases not matched to a gene: 4. Germline values: CDR1 KGHSH, CDR2 LQKENI. The CDR3 DNA is TGTGCCAGCTCACCAACGGGAGGAGGCAAAAACATTCAGTACTTC. Amino acids: CASSPTGGGKNIQYF. The variable domain in full, completed from reference TRBV18 and TRBJ2-4, reads NAGVMQNPRHLVRRRGQEARLRCSPMKGHSHVYWYRQLPEEGLKFMVYLQKENIIDESGMPKERFSAEFPKEGPSILRIQQVVRGDSAAYFCASSPTGGGKNIQYFGAGTRLSVL.

CDR3 bases: TGCAGCATAAGATGGACAGGGGGCTACGAGCAGTACTTC. Translated, it gives CSIRWTGGYEQYF. The gene calls are TRBV29-1 and TRBJ2-7, with TRBD1 matching over 10 bases. The CDR3 has 13 residues. Germline V gene data show CDR1 as SQVTM and CDR2 as ANQGSEA. J gave up 3 bases and V 8 bases, and 7 bases lay outside the gene matches.

The J gene is TRBJ2-3, the V gene TRBV27; possibly TRBD1 for D (6 bases). Germline assignment: CDR1 MNHEY and CDR2 SMNVEV (reference sequence). The CDR3 has 15 residues. Trimming shortened V by 4 bases and J by 4 bases, and 15 bases separated the two germline ends. CDR3 in DNA: TGTGCCAGCAGTTACACCGGGACACAGCCAGATACGCAGTATTTT. It specifies CASSYTGTQPDTQYF.

The chain combines TRBV20-1 with TRBJ2-5, with D unresolved. The CDR3 extends over 16 amino acids. Germline V gene sequence: CDR1 DFQATT, CDR2 SNEGSKA (reference sequence). Trimming removed 3 bases at V and 5 bases at J, with 22 bases between. CDR3 in DNA: TGCAGTGCTAGTACAACTCGCTTCACTTGGGTGGAGACCCAGTACTTC. It codes for CSASTTRFTWVETQYF.

This clone was seen only a few times. The V call is TRBV6-5, the J call TRBJ2-7; 13 positions agree with TRBD2. The CDR3 runs to 15 residues. Germline-derived CDR1 and CDR2 are MNHEY and SVGAGI. Trimming took 5 bases from V and 4 from J; bases not matched to a gene: 5. CDR3: CASSRWTSGSYEQYF. CDR3 nucleotides: TGTGCCAGCAGTCGGTGGACTAGCGGGAGTTACGAGCAGTACTTC.

V is TRBV6-1 and J is TRBJ2-1; 10 nucleotides line up with TRBD2. Germline lookup yields CDR1 MNHNS and CDR2 SASEGT. The CDR3 is 16 amino acids. The V and J ends lost 4 bases and 1 base, in that order; junction bases with no gene match: 4. The CDR3 DNA is TGTGCCAGCAGTGCGCTAGCGGGGGAGTCCTACAATGAGCAGTTCTTC. Translating gives CASSALAGESYNEQFF.

V is TRBV28 and J is TRBJ2-4; 13 nucleotides match TRBD2. V shed 6 bases, J shed 0 bases, and the junction held 14 bases outside the gene matches. The CDR3 runs 20 residues. Germline-derived CDR1 and CDR2 are MDHEN and SYDVKM. CDR3 loop: CASSSRLGLAGWVAKNIQYF. CDR3 DNA: TGTGCCAGCAGCTCCAGACTGGGACTAGCGGGATGGGTAGCCAAAAACATTCAGTACTTC.

CDR3 sequence (DNA): TGTGCCAGCAGCAAGCTCACCGGAGACACCGGGGAGCTGTTTTTT. Translating gives CASSKLTGDTGELFF. The chain couples TRBV7-8 to TRBJ2-2; D unresolved. V lost 5 bases to trimming and J lost 3 bases, with 13 bases between them. The CDR3 length is 15 residues. Germline V lookup: CDR1 SGHVS, CDR2 FQNEAQ.

The chain couples TRBV7-3 to TRBJ2-2; a possible D gene is TRBD1 (6 bases). V lost 2 bases and J lost 2, with 9 bases in between. Germline assignment: CDR1 SGHTA and CDR2 FQGTGA. This CDR3 is built from 15 residues. The CDR3 loop is CASSLGQSNTGELFF. The CDR3 region has the DNA TGTGCCAGCAGCTTAGGACAGAGTAACACCGGGGAGCTGTTTTTT.

A single count supports this clone. The chain employs TRBV28 and TRBJ2-7; a weak D match, TRBD2 (5 bases). The CDR3 is 15 residues long. Germline V gene lookup returns CDR1 MDHEN and CDR2 SYDVKM. Trimming pared 3 bases from V and 0 bases from J, leaving 12 bases between. CDR3 loop: CASSLTRAASYEQYF. The CDR3 nucleotides read TGTGCCAGCAGTTTGACGCGGGCGGCCTCCTACGAGCAGTACTTC.

This clone appeared a single time. The chain joins TRBV11-3 to TRBJ2-2; the D gene could be TRBD1 or TRBD2 (5 bases each). CDR1 SGHNT and CDR2 YENEEA come from the germline V gene. CDR3 length: 13 residues. Deletions cut 5 bases from V and 6 bases from J, with 10 bases between. The CDR3 nucleotides are TGTGCCAGCAGCCGGGACGTTGCCGGGGAGCTGTTTTTT. As protein: CASSRDVAGELFF.

The CDR3 coding sequence is TGTGCCAGCAGTGACTCGACCACAGATACGCAGTATTTT. Protein product: CASSDSTTDTQYF. V usage is TRBV6-4 and J usage is TRBJ2-3; D is unclear. Looked up from germline, CDR1 is MRHNA and CDR2 is SNTAGT. Trimming stripped 0 bases from V and 2 bases from J, with 3 bases between. The CDR3 contains 13 residues.

The chain combines TRBV28 with TRBJ2-1, with 9 positions matching TRBD1. V gave up 0 bases and J gave up 3 bases; unmatched junction bases: 3. This CDR3 spans 16 amino acids. CDR1 is MDHEN and CDR2 is SYDVKM in the germline V gene. CDR3 sequence (DNA): TGTGCCAGCAGTTTATGGGGGACAGGGTTCTACAATGAGCAGTTCTTC. This encodes CASSLWGTGFYNEQFF. Variable domain in full (rest from reference TRBV28 and TRBJ2-1): DVKVTQSSRYLVKRTGEKVFLECVQDMDHENMFWYRQDPGLGLRLIYFSYDVKMKEKGDIPEGYSVSREKKERFSLILESASTNQTSMYLCASSLWGTGFYNEQFFGPGTRLTVL.

The chain combines TRBV27 with TRBJ2-3, with D unresolved. CDR1 and CDR2 (germline): MNHEY, SMNVEV (reference sequence). The CDR3 consists of 14 residues. V was cut by 2 bases and J by 4 bases, with 10 bases left in between. The CDR3 sequence is CASSLVDISDTQYF. CDR3 nucleotides: TGTGCCAGCAGTTTAGTAGACATCTCAGATACGCAGTATTTT.

Remarks on this clone: Other DNA sequences from this sample encode an identical CDR3 as well. The CDR3 DNA follows: TGTGCCAGCAGTTTACCGGGACATCCTAACTATGGCTACACCTTC. Protein: CASSLPGHPNYGYTF. The genes are TRBV28 and TRBJ1-2; tentatively, D is TRBD1 (6 bases). V shed 2 bases and J shed 0 bases, with 10 bases lying between them. Germline CDR1 is MDHEN and CDR2 is SYDVKM. The CDR3 has 15 residues.

The genes are TRBV5-8 and TRBJ1-2, with D possibly matching TRBD1 (5 bases). This CDR3 has 14 amino acids. The V end was cut by 2 bases, the J end by 3 bases, with 11 bases between. Germline V gene lookup returns CDR1 SGHTS and CDR2 YDEGEE. The CDR3 DNA reads as TGTGCCAGCAGCTTTGGATGGGGGTACTATGGCTACACCTTC. Its translation: CASSFGWGYYGYTF.

CDR3 region: CAISGVGTGSAGANVLTF. CDR3 nucleotides: TGTGCCATCAGTGGCGTGGGGACAGGTTCGGCGGGGGCCAACGTCCTGACTTTC. V gene TRBV10-3 combines with J gene TRBJ2-6; TRBD1 aligns across 8 bases. With V trimmed by 4 bases and J by 4 bases, 12 bases remained unmatched. The CDR3 contains 18 residues. Looked up from germline, CDR1 is ENHRY and CDR2 is SYGVKD.